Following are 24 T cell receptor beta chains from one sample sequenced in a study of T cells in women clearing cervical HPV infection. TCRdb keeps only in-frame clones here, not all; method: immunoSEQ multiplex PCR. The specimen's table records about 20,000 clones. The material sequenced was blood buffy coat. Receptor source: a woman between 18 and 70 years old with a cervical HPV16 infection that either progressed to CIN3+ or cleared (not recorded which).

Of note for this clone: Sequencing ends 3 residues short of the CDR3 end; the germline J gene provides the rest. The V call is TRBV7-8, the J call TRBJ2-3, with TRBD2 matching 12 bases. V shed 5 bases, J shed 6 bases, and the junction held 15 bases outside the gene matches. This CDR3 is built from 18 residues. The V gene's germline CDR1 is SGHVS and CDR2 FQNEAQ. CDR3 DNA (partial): TGTGCCAGCAGCCGCGCTAGCGGGGGGGGCCAGTGGAGCGATACG. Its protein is CASSRASGGGQWSDT. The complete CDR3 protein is CASSRASGGGQWSDTQYF.

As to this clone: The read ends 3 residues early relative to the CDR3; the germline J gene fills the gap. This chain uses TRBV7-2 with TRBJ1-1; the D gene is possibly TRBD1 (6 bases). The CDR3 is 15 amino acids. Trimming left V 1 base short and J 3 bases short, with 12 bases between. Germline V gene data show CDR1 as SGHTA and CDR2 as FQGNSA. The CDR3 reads CASSLVGGGDTEAFF. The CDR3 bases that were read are TGTGCCAGCAGCTTAGTAGGGGGTGGTGACACTGAA.

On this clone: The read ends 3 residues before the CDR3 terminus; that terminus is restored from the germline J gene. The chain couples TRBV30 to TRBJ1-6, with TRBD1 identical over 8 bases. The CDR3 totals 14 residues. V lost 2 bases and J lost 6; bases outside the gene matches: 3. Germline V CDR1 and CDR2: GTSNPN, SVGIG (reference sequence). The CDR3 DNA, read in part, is TGTGCCTGGAGTACAGGACAGGGTAATTCACCC. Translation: CAWSTGQGNSP. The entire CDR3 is CAWSTGQGNSPLHF.

The part of the CDR3 DNA that was read is TGCAGCCCACATTCAGCTCTACAGGGACCGTCGATTAAGGGCTATGGC. It translates to CSPHSALQGPSIKGYG. The whole CDR3 is CSPHSALQGPSIKGYGYTF. The chain joins TRBV29-1 to TRBJ1-2, with TRBD1 as a possible D gene (6 bases). The read is 3 residues too short to cover the CDR3 end, so that end is filled in from the germline J gene. The CDR3 runs to 19 residues. V lost 8 bases, J lost 4 bases, and 35 bases lay in between. Germline values: CDR1 SQVTM, CDR2 ANQGSEA.

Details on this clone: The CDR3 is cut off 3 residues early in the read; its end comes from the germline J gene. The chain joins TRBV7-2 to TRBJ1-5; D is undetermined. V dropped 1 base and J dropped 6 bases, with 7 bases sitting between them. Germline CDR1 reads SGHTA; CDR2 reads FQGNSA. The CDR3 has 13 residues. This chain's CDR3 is CASSLDWAQPQHF. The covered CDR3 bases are TGTGCCAGCAGCTTAGACTGGGCTCAGCCC.

Incomplete CDR3 DNA: TGCAGCGTTGAAGGAGCGGGGGCGGGTACCTACGAG. Translated, it gives CSVEGAGAGTYE. The entire CDR3 protein is CSVEGAGAGTYEQYF. The rearrangement links TRBV29-1 to TRBJ2-7; 8 bases line up with TRBD2. The CDR3 extends 3 residues past the end of the read, so its final part is completed from the germline J gene. This CDR3 contains 15 residues. J lost 2 bases, V lost 1 base, and 7 bases had no gene match. The germline V gene encodes CDR1 SQVTM and CDR2 ANQGSEA.

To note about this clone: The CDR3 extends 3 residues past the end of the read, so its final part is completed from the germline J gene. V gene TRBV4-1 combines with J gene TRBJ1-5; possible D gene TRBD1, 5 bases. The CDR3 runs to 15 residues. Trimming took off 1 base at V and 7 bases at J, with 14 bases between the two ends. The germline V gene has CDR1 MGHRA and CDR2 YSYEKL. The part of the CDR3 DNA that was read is TGCGCCAGCAGCCAAGGGAGACAGTTCGGGCAGCCC. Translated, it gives CASSQGRQFGQP. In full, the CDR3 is CASSQGRQFGQPQHF.

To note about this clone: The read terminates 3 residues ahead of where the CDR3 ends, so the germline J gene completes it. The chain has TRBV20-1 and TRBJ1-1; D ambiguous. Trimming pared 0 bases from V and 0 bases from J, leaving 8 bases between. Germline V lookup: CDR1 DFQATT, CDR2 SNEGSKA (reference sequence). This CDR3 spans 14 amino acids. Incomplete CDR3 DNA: TGCAGTGCTAGAGACCGTCTGTTGAACACTGAA. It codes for CSARDRLLNTE. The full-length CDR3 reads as CSARDRLLNTEAFF.

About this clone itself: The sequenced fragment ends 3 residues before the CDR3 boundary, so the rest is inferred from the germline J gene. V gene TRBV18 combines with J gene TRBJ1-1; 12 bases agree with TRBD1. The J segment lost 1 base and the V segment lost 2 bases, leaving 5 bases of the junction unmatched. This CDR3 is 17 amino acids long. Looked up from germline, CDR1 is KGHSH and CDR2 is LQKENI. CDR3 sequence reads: CASSPRGQGAGNTEAFF. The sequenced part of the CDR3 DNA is TGTGCCAGCTCACCAAGGGGACAGGGGGCCGGGAACACTGAA.

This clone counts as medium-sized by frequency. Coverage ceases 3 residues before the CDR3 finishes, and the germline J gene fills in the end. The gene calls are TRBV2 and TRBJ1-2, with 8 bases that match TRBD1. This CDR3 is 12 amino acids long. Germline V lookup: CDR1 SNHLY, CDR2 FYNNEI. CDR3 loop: CARVQGVGGYTF. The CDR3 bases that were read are TGTGCCAGGGTACAGGGGGTAGGCGGC.

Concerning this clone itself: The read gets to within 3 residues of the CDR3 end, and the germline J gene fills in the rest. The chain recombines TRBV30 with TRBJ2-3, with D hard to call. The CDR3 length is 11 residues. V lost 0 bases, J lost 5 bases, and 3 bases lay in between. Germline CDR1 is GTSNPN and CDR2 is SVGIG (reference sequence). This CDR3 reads CAWSVVDTQYF. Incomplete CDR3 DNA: TGTGCCTGGAGTGTCGTAGATACG.

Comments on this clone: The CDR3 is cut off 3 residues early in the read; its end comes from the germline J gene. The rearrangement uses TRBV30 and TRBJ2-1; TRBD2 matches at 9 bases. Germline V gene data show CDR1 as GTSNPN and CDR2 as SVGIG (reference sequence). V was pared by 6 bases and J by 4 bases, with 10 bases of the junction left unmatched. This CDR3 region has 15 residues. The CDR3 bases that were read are TGTGCCTGCAAACCCCTAGCGGGGCGGTACAATGAG. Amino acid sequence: CACKPLAGRYNE. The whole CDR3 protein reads CACKPLAGRYNEQFF. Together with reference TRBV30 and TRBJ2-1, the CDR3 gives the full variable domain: SQTIHQWPATLVQPVGSPLSLECTVEGTSNPNLYWYRQAAGRGLQLLFYSVGIGQISSEVPQNLSASRPQDRQFILSSKKLLLSDSGFYLCACKPLAGRYNEQFFGPGTRLTVL.

CDR3 loop: CASSLFGGNTEAFF. The sequenced CDR3 bases are TGTGCCAGCAGTTTATTCGGGGGTAACACTGAA. This chain connects TRBV28 to TRBJ1-1; D might be TRBD1 (5 bases). The sequence runs out 3 residues before the end of the CDR3; the remainder is reconstructed from the germline J gene. The CDR3 covers 14 residues. Germline CDR1 MDHEN, CDR2 SYDVKM. Trimming took 1 base from V and 2 from J, leaving 8 bases between them.

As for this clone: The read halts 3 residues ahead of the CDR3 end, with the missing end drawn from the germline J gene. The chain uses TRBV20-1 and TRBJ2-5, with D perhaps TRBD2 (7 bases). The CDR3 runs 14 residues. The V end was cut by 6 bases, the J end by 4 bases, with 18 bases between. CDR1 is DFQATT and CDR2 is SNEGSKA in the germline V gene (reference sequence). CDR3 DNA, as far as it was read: TGCAGTGCCGTAAAAAGGGGGGGCTCAGAGACC. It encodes CSAVKRGGSET. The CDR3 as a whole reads CSAVKRGGSETQYF.

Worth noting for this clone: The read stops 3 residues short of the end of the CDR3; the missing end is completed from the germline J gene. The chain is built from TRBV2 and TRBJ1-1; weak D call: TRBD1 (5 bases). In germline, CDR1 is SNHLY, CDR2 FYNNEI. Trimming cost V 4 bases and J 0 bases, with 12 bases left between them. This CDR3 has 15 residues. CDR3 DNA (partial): TGTGCCAGCAGTGTATCCGGGGGAATGAACACTGAA. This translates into CASSVSGGMNTE. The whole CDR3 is CASSVSGGMNTEAFF.

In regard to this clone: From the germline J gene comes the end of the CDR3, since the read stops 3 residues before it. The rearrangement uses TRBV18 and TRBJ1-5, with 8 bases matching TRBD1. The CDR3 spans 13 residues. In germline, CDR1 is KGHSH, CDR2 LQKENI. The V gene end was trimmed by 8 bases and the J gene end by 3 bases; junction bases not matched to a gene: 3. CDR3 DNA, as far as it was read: TGTGCCAGCACACAGGGGGACAATCAGCCC. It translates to CASTQGDNQP. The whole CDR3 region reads CASTQGDNQPQHF.

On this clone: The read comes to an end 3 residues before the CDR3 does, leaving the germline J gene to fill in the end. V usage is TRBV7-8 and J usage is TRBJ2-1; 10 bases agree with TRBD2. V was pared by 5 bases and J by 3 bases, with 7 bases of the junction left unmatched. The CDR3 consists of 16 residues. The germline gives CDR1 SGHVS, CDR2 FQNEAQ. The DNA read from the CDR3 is TGTGCCAGCAGCACACGAAGCGGGGGGGTCTACAATGAG. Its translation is CASSTRSGGVYNE. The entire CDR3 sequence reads CASSTRSGGVYNEQFF.

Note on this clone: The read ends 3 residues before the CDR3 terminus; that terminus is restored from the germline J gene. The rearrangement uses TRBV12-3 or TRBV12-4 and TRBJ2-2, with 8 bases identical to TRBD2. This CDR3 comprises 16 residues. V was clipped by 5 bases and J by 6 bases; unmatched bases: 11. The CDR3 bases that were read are TGTGCCAGCAGTGGAGTTCGCTGGACTAGCCCCGGGGAG. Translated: CASSGVRWTSPGE. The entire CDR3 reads CASSGVRWTSPGELFF.

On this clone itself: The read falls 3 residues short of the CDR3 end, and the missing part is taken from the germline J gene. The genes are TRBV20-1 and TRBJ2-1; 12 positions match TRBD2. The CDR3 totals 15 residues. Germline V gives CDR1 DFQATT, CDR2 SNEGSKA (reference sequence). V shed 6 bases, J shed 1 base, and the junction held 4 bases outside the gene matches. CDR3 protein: CSAYTSGGSYNEQFF. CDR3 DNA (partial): TGCAGTGCATACACTAGCGGGGGGTCCTACAATGAG.

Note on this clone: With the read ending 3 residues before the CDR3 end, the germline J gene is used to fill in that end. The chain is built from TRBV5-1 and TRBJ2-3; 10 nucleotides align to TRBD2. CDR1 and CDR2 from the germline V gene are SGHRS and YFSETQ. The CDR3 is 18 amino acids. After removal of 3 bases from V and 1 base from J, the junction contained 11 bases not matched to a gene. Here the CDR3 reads CASSYLIRLAGGTDTQYF. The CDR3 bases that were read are TGCGCCAGCAGCTACCTAATCAGACTAGCGGGTGGCACAGATACG.

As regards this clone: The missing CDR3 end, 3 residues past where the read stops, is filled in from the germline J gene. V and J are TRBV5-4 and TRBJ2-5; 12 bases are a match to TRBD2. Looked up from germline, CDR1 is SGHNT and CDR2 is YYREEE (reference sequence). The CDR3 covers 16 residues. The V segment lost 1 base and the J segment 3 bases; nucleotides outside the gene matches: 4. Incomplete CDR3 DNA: TGTGCCAGCAGCTTGTCAAGGACTAGCGGGGAAGAGACC. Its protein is CASSLSRTSGEET. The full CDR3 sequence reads CASSLSRTSGEETQYF.

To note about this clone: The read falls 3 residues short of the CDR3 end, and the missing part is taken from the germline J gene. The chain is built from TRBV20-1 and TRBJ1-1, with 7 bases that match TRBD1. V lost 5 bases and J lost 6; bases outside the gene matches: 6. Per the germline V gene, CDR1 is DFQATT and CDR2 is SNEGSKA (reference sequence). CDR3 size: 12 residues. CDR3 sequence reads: CSAAGGRAEAFF. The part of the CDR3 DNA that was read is TGCAGTGCTGCAGGGGGTCGTGCTGAA.

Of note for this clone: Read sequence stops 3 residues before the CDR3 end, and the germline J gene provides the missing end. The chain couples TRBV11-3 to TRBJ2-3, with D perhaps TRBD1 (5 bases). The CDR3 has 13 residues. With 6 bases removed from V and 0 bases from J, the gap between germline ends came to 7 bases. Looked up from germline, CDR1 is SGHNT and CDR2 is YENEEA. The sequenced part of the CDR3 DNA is TGTGCCAGCAGTCCAGGGAGCACAGATACG. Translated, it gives CASSPGSTDT. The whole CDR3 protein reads CASSPGSTDTQYF.

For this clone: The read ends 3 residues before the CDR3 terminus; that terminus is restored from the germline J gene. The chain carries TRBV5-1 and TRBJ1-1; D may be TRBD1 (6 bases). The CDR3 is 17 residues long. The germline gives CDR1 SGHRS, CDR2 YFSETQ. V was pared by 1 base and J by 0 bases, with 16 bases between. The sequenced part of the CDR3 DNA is TGCGCCAGCAGCTTGATTAGGGGGAACAGGGTGAACACTGAA. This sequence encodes CASSLIRGNRVNTE. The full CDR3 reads CASSLIRGNRVNTEAFF. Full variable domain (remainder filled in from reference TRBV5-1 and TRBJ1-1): KAGVTQTPRYLIKTRGQQVTLSCSPISGHRSVSWYQQTPGQGLQFLFEYFSETQRNKGNFPGRFSGRQFSNSRSEMNVSTLELGDSALYLCASSLIRGNRVNTEAFFGQGTRLTVV.